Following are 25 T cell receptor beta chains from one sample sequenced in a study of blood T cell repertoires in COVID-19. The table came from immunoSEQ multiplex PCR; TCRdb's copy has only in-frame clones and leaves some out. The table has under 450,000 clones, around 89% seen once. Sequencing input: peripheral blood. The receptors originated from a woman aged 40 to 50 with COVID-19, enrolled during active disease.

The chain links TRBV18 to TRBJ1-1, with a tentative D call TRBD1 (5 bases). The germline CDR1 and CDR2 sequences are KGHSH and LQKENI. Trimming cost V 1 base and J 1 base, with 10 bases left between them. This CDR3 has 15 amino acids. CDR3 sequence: CASSPRNRQNTEAFF. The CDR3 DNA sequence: TGTGCCAGCTCACCACGAAACAGGCAGAACACTGAAGCTTTCTTT.

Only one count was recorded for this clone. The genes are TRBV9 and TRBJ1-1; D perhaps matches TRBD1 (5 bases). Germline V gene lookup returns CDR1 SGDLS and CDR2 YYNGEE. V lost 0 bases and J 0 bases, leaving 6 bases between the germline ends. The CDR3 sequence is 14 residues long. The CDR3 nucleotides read TGTGCCAGCAGCGTAGAAGGGGTGAACACTGAAGCTTTCTTT. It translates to CASSVEGVNTEAFF.

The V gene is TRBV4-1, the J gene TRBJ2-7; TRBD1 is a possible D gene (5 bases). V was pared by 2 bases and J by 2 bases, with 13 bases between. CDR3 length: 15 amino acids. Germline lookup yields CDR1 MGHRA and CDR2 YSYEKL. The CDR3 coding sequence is TGCGCCAGCAGCCAAAAGGCGCAGGGCCCCTACGAGCAGTACTTC. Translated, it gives CASSQKAQGPYEQYF.

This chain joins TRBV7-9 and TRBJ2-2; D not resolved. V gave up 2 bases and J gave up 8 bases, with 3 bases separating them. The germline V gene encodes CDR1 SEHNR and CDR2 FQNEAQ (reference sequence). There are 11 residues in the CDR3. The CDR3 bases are TGTGCCAGCAGCTTACCTGGGGAGCTGTTTTTT. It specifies CASSLPGELFF.

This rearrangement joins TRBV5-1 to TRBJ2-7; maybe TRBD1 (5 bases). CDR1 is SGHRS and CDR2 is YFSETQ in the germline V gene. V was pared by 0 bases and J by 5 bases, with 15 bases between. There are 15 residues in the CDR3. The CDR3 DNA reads TGCGCCAGCAGCTTGGCGGCAGGGTATTCGCACGAGCAGTACTTC. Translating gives CASSLAAGYSHEQYF.

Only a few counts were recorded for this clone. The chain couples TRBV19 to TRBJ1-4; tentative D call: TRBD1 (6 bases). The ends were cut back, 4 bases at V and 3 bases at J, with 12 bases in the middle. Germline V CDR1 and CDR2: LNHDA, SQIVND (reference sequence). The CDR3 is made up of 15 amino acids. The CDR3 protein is CASSKGGPSNEKLFF. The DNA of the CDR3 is TGTGCCAGTAGTAAAGGGGGTCCGTCTAATGAAAAACTGTTTTTT.

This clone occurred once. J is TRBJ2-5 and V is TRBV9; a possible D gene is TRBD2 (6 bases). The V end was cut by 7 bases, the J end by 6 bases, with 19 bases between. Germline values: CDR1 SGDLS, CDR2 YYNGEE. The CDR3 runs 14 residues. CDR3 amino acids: CASGPAGGGKTQYF. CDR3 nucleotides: TGTGCCAGCGGCCCCGCCGGGGGTGGAAAGACCCAGTACTTC.

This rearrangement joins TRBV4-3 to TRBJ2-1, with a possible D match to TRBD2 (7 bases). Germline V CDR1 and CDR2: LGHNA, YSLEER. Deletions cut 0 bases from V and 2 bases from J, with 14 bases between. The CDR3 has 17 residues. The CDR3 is CASSQEGTGGPYNEQFF. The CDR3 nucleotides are TGCGCCAGCAGCCAAGAAGGAACGGGGGGCCCCTACAATGAGCAGTTCTTC.

This CDR3 is CASSHTSGLGTDTQYF. CDR3 bases: TGCGCCAGCAGCCATACTAGCGGCCTTGGCACAGATACGCAGTATTTT. The V and J genes are TRBV4-1 and TRBJ2-3; 8 bases are shared with TRBD2. The CDR3 covers 16 residues. V was pared by 3 bases and J by 1 base, with 6 bases of the junction left unmatched. Germline lookup yields CDR1 MGHRA and CDR2 YSYEKL.

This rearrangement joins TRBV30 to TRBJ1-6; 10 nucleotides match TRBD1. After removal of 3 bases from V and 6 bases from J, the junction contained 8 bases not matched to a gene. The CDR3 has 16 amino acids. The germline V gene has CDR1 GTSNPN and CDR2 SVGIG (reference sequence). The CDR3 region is CAWSAGTGAGNSPLHF. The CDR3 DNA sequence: TGTGCCTGGAGCGCAGGGACAGGGGCGGGTAATTCACCCCTCCACTTT. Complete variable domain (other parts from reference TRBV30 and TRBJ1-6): SQTIHQWPATLVQPVGSPLSLECTVEGTSNPNLYWYRQAAGRGLQLLFYSVGIGQISSEVPQNLSASRPQDRQFILSSKKLLLSDSGFYLCAWSAGTGAGNSPLHFGNGTRLTVT.

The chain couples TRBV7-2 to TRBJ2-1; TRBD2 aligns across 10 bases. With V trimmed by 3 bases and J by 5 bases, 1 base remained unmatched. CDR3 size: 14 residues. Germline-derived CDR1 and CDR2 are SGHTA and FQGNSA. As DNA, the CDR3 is TGTGCCAGCAGCTTCACTAGCGGGAACAATGAGCAGTTCTTC. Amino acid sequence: CASSFTSGNNEQFF.

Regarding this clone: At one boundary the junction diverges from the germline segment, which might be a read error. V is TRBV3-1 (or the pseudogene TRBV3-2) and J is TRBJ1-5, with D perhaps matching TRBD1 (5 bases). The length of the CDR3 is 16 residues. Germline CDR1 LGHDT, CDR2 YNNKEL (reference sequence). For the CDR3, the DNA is TGTGCCAGCAGCCAAGTCAGAGGGGCTAGCGATCAGCCCCAGCATTTT. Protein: CASSQVRGASDQPQHF.

CDR3 sequence (DNA): TGTGCCAGCAGTCCACAGGGGGCGCGATACACCTTC. It is translated as CASSPQGARYTF. The chain employs TRBV6-5 and TRBJ1-2, with TRBD1 matching 9 bases. There are 12 residues in the CDR3. Trimming cost V 5 bases and J 11 bases; bases outside gene matches: 6. Germline assignment: CDR1 MNHEY and CDR2 SVGAGI.

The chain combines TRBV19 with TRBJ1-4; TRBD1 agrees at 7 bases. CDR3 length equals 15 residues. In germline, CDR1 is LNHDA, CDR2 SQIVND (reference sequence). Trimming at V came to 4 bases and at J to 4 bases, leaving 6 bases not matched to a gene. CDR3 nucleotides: TGTGCCAGTAGTAATACAGGGGCTATTAATGAAAAACTGTTTTTT. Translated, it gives CASSNTGAINEKLFF.

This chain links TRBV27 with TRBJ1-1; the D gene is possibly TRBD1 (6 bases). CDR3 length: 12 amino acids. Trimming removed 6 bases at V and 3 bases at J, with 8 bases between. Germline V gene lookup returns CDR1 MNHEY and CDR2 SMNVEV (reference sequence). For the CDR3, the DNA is TGTGCCAGCAGCGCAGGGGACACTGAAGCTTTCTTT. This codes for CASSAGDTEAFF.

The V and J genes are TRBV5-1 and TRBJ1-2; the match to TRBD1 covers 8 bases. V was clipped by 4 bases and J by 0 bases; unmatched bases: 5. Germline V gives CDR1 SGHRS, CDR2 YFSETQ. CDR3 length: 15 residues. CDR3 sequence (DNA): TGCGCCAGCAGCCACAGGGGGGGAGCTAACTATGGCTACACCTTC. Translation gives CASSHRGGANYGYTF.

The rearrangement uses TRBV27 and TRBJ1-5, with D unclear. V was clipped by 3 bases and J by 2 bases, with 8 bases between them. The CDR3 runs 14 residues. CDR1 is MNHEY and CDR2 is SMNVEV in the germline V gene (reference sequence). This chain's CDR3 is CASSFSLGNQPQHF. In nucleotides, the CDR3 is TGTGCCAGCAGTTTCTCTTTAGGCAATCAGCCCCAGCATTTT.

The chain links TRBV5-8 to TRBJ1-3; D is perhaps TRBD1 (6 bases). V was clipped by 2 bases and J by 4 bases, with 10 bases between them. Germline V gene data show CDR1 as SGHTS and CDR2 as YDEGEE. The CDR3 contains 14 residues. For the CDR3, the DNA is TGTGCCAGCAGCTTACTACAGGGAGGAAACACCATATATTTT. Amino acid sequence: CASSLLQGGNTIYF.

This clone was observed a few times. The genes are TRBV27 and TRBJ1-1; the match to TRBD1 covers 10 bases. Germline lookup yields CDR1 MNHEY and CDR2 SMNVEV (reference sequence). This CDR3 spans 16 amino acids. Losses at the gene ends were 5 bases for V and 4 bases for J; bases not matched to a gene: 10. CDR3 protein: CASSPWTGGGSTEAFF. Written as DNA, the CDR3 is TGTGCCAGCAGTCCGTGGACAGGGGGTGGTAGCACTGAAGCTTTCTTT.

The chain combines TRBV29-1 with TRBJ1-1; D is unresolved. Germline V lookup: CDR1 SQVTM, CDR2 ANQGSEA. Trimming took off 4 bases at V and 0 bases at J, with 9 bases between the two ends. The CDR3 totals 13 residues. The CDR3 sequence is CSVVRRMNTEAFF. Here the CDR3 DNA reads TGCAGCGTTGTTCGGAGAATGAACACTGAAGCTTTCTTT.

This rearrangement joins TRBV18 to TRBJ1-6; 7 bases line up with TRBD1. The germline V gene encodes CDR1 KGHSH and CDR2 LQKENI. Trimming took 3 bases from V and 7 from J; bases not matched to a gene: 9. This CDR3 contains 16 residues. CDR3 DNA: TGTGCCAGCTCACCCTCAGACAGGGTAGAGAATTCACCCCTCCACTTT. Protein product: CASSPSDRVENSPLHF.

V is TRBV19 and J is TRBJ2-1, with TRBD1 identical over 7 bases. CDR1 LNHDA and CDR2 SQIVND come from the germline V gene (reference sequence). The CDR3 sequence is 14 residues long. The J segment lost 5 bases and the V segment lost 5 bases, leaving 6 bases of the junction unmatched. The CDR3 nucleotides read TGTGCCAGTAGTCGAGGGACAGAGAACAATGAGCAGTTCTTC. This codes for CASSRGTENNEQFF.

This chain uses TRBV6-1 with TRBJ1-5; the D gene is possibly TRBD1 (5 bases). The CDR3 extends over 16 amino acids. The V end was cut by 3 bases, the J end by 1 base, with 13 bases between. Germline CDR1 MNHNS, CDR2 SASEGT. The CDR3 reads CASSDLLGVSNQPQHF. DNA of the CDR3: TGTGCCAGCAGTGACCTTTTAGGGGTAAGCAATCAGCCCCAGCATTTT.

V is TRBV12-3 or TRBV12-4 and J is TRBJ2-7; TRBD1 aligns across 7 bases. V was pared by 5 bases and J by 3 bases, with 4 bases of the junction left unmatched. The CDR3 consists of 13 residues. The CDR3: CASSLTGRYEQYF. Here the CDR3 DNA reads TGTGCCAGCAGTCTGACAGGGCGCTACGAGCAGTACTTC.

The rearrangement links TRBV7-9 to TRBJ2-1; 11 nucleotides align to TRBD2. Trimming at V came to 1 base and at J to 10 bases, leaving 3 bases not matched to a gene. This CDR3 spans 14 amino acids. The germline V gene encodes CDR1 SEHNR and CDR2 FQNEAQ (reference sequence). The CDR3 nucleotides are TGTGCCAGCAGCTTAGGACTAGCGGGGTGGGAGCAGTTCTTC. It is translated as CASSLGLAGWEQFF.